This is a list of T cell receptor beta chains from one sample in a study of shared clonotypes between healthy human individuals. Clones were read by immunoSEQ multiplex PCR, and TCRdb kept only the in-frame ones, dropping some. This sample has some 2,000,000 clones; approximately 94% occur once, and the top ten carry 0.1% to 0.15%. Sequencing was done on a sample of naive CD4+ T cells sorted from blood. These receptors all stem from a young man in good health. Each CDR3 is given with its conserved first and last residue. D genes are given only for firm matches. Rows may omit the clone size; those that give it use once, few, many or a size class.

>.|.|13|TRBJ1-2|TRBV9
CASSREFNYGYTF
TGTGCCAGCAGCCGGGAATTTAACTATGGCTACACCTTC
>.|.|14|TRBJ1-2|TRBV5-1
CASSPGTQNYGYTF
TGCGCCAGCAGCCCCGGGACACAAAACTATGGCTACACCTTC
>.|.|14|TRBJ2-7|TRBV5-4
CASSIGGATYEQYF
TGTGCCAGCAGCATTGGAGGCGCCACCTACGAGCAGTACTTC
>once|.|12|TRBJ1-1|TRBV30
CAWSGWRTEAFF
TGTGCCTGGAGTGGGTGGAGGACTGAAGCTTTCTTT
>.|.|14|TRBJ2-7|TRBV4-2
CASSQGGSSYEQYF
TGTGCCAGCAGCCAAGGGGGGTCATCCTACGAGCAGTACTTC
>.|.|15|TRBJ1-2|TRBV18
CASSPGGGTNYGYTF
TGTGCCAGCTCACCTGGTGGGGGGACTAACTATGGCTACACCTTC
>.|.|12|TRBJ2-5|TRBV6-6
CASSYSPQTQYF
TGTGCCAGCAGTTACAGCCCCCAGACCCAGTACTTC
>once|.|13|TRBJ2-2|TRBV14
CASHGGDTGELFF
TGTGCCAGTCACGGGGGAGACACCGGGGAGCTGTTTTTT
>few|.|14|TRBJ1-1|TRBV4-1
CASSHLEGNTEAFF
TGCGCCAGCAGCCATCTCGAGGGAAACACTGAAGCTTTCTTT
>once|.|11|TRBJ2-3|TRBV20-1
CSALGPDTQYF
TGCAGTGCTCTGGGTCCAGATACGCAGTATTTT
>.|.|13|TRBJ2-7|TRBV6-6
CASSYSGGHEQYF
TGTGCCAGCAGTTACTCGGGGGGCCACGAGCAGTACTTC
>.|.|16|TRBJ2-7|TRBV1
CTSSQAGTGPFYEQYF
TGCACCAGCAGCCAAGCCGGGACAGGGCCGTTCTACGAGCAGTACTTC
>.|.|18|TRBJ2-7|TRBV5-4
CASSPRNKISGSSYEQYF
TGTGCCAGCAGCCCGCGAAACAAAATTAGCGGAAGCTCCTACGAGCAGTACTTC
>.|TRBD1|15|TRBJ1-6|TRBV9
CASSGTGTLNSPLHF
TGTGCCAGCAGCGGGACAGGGACCCTTAATTCACCCCTCCACTTT
>.|.|12|TRBJ2-7|TRBV5-6
CASSLSWGEQYF
TGTGCCAGCAGCTTATCCTGGGGCGAGCAGTACTTC
>.|TRBD1|15|TRBJ2-1|TRBV5-6
CASSFSGQLYNEQFF
TGTGCCAGCAGCTTCTCGGGACAGCTGTACAATGAGCAGTTCTTC
>.|.|11|TRBJ2-5|TRBV5-6
CASRGFGTQYF
TGTGCCAGCAGAGGGTTTGGGACCCAGTACTTC
>.|TRBD1|16|TRBJ1-2|TRBV6-6
CASSPTSGTGDYGYTF
TGTGCCAGCAGTCCCACGTCCGGGACAGGGGATTATGGCTACACCTTC
>.|TRBD2|16|TRBJ2-7|TRBV7-2
CASSLASSGGQAEQYF
TGTGCCAGCAGCTTAGCGTCTAGCGGGGGACAAGCCGAGCAGTACTTC
>.|TRBD1|16|TRBJ1-6|TRBV25-1
CASSEYLGQGNSPLHF
TGTGCCAGCAGTGAATATCTGGGACAGGGCAATTCACCCCTCCACTTT